The clone carrying this TCR beta chain was counted only a few times. No antigen is known for it. The sample originates from a study of blood T cells in healthy people across ages. Alongside a J-beta primer mix, a sample-barcoded 5' primer served in a second PCR lasting roughly 7 to 12 cycles. Each cDNA molecule was tagged by a template-switch adaptor with 12 random nucleotides. MiXCR, applied by TCRdb to the 5' RACE reads, yields one record per CDR3 protein. In the table there are about 640,000 distinct CDR3 sequences, roughly 53% of which are singletons. The CDR3 has 15 amino acids. The J segment lost 4 bases and the V segment lost 7 bases, leaving 12 bases of the junction unmatched. The germline V gene encodes CDR1 SGHRS and CDR2 YFSETQ. Study results and caveats: Using unsorted PBMCs precluded a conclusive naive versus antigen-experienced comparison. Considered underestimates were the diversity estimates obtained from one million T cells. Long-lived and aged donors differed, with more naive CD4+ cells and higher diversity in the long-lived.

The receptor was isolated from a man in his fifties or sixties in good health. The chain couples TRBV5-1 to TRBJ2-5; TRBD2 aligns across 8 bases. Sequenced sample: blood. The CDR3 DNA reads as TGCGCCAGCCGTTCCTTTGGGGCGGGAGGAGAGACCCAGTACTTC. Amino acids: CASRSFGAGGETQYF.